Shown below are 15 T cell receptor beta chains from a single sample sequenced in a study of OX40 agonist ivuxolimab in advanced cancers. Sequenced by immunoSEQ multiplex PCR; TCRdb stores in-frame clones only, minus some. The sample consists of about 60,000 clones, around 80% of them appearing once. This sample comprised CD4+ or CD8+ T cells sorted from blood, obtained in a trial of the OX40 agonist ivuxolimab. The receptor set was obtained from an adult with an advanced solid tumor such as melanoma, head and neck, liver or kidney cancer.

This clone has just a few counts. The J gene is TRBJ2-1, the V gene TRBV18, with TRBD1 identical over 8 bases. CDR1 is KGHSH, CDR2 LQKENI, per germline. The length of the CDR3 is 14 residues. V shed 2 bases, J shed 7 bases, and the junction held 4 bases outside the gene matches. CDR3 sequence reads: CASSPGQGFNEQFF. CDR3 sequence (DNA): TGTGCCAGCTCACCAGGACAGGGATTTAATGAGCAGTTCTTC.

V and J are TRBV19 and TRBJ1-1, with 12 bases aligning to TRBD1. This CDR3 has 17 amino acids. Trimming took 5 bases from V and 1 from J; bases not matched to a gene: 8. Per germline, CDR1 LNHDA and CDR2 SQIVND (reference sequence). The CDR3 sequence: CASSVPGQGARNTEAFF. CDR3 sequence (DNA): TGTGCCAGTAGTGTTCCGGGACAGGGGGCGCGGAACACTGAAGCTTTCTTT.

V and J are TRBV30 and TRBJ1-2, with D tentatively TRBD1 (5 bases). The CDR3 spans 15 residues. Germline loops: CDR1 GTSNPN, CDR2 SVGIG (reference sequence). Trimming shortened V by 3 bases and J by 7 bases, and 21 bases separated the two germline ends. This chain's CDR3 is CAWSDTGTPSAGYTF. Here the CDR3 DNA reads TGTGCCTGGAGCGATACCGGGACCCCCTCTGCTGGCTACACCTTC.

The chain's CDR3 is CASSEPLYEQYF. DNA of the CDR3: TGTGCCAGCAGTGAACCCCTATACGAGCAGTACTTC. The chain has TRBV6-1 and TRBJ2-7; D not certain. V was clipped by 2 bases and J by 4 bases, with 6 bases between them. This CDR3 spans 12 amino acids. CDR1 and CDR2 (germline): MNHNS, SASEGT.

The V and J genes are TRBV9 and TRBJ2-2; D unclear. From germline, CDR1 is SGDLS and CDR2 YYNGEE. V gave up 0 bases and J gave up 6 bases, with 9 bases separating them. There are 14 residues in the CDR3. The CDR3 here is CASSVETHAGELFF. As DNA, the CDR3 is TGTGCCAGCAGCGTAGAGACACATGCCGGGGAGCTGTTTTTT. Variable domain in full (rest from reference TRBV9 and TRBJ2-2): DSGVTQTPKHLITATGQRVTLRCSPRSGDLSVYWYQQSLDQGLQFLIQYYNGEERAKGNILERFSAQQFPDLHSELNLSSLELGDSALYFCASSVETHAGELFFGEGSRLTVL.

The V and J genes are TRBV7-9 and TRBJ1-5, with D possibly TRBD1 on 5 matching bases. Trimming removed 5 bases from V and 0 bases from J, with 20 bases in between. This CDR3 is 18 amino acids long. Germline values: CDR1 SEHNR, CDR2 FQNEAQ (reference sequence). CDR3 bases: TGTGCCAGCAGCAACACCCGCACCCCGGGACCTAGCAATCAGCCCCAGCATTTT. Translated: CASSNTRTPGPSNQPQHF.

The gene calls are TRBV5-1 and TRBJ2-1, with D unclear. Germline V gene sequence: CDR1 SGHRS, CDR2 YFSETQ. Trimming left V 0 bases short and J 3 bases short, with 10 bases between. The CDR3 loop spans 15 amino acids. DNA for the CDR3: TGCGCCAGCAGCTTGGAGGGCGCTGGCTACAATGAGCAGTTCTTC. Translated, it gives CASSLEGAGYNEQFF.

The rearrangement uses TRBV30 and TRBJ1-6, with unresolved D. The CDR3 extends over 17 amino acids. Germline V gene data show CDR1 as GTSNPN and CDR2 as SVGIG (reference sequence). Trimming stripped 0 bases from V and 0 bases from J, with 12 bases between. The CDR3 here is CAWSVSPTSSYNSPLHF. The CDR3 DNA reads TGTGCCTGGAGTGTCTCCCCCACTAGCTCCTATAATTCACCCCTCCACTTT.

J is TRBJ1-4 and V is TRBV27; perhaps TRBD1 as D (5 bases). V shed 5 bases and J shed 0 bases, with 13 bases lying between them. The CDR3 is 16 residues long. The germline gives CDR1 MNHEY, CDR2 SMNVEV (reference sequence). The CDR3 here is CASSTRVGATNEKLFF. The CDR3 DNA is TGTGCCAGCAGTACCCGGGTAGGGGCAACTAATGAAAAACTGTTTTTT.

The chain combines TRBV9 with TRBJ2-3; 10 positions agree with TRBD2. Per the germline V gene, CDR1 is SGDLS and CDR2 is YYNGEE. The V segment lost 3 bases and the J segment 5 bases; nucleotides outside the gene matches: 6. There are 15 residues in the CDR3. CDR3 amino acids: CASSALAGRIDTQYF. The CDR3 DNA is TGTGCCAGCAGCGCACTAGCGGGAAGGATAGATACGCAGTATTTT.

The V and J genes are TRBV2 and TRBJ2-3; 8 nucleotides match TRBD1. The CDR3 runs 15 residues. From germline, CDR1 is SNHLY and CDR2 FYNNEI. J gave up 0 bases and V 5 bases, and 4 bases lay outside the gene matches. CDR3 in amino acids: CASSPTGVSTDTQYF. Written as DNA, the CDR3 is TGTGCCAGCAGTCCGACAGGGGTTAGCACAGATACGCAGTATTTT. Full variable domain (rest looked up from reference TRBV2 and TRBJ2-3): EPEVTQTPSHQVTQMGQEVILRCVPISNHLYFYWYRQILGQKVEFLVSFYNNEISEKSEIFDDQFSVERPDGSNFTLKIRSTKLEDSAMYFCASSPTGVSTDTQYFGPGTRLTVL.

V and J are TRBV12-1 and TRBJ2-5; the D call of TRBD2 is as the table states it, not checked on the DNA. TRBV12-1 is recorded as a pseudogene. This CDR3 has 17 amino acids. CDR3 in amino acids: CAQGVTSGRARWETQYF. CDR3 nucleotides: TGTGCCCAAGGGGTTACTAGCGGGAGGGCTCGGTGGGAGACCCAGTACTTC.

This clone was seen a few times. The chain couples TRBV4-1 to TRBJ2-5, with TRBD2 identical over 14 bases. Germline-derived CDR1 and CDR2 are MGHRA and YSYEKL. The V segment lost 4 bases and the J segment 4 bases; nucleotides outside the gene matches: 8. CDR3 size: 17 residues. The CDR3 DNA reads TGCGCCAGCAGCCGCGGACTAGCGGGAGGCCCGGGAGAGACCCAGTACTTC. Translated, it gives CASSRGLAGGPGETQYF.

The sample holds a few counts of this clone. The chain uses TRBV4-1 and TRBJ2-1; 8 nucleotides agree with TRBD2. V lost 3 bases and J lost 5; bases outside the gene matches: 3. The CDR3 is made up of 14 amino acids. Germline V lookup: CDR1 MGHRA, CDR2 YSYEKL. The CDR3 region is CASSHGLANNEQFF. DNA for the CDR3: TGCGCCAGCAGCCATGGACTAGCCAACAATGAGCAGTTCTTC.

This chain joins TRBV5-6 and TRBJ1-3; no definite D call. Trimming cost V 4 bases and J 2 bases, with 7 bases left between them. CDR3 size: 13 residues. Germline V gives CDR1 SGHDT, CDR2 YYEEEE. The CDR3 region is CASSGWAGNTIYF. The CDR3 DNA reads TGTGCCAGCAGCGGGTGGGCTGGAAACACCATATATTTT.